This T cell receptor (beta chain) comes out of a study of neoadjuvant anti-PD-1 for oral cavity cancer. Study overall: Around day 43, patients without progression received a fourth nivolumab dose before surgery.

The V gene's germline CDR1 is LNHDA and CDR2 SQIVND (reference sequence). The CDR3 has 15 amino acids. The junction had 10 bases not matched to a gene; V was cut back by 7 bases and J by 7 bases. Repertoires were generated with immunoSEQ multiplex PCR, while TCRdb's copy carries only in-frame clones and drops some. Here the sample spans 11,000 to 15,000 clones, 65% to 80% being singletons. Patients were newly diagnosed with stage II-IVA oral cavity squamous cell carcinoma without prior systemic or radiation treatment. PBMCs were not maintained or expanded in culture before analysis. The sample was PBMCs, taken before nivolumab (anti-PD-1) treatment. The chain joins TRBV19 to TRBJ1-6, with 7 bases aligning to TRBD1. The sequence was collected from a person between 40 and 85 years old with oral cavity squamous cell carcinoma. CDR3 sequence (DNA): TGTGCCAGTACCAGAGGGGACAGTCGAAATTCACCCCTCCACTTT. It codes for CASTRGDSRNSPLHF.